This entry lists 29 T cell receptor beta chains sequenced from one sample in a study of cytomegalovirus exposure and HLA in healthy donors. The PCR employed 60 Vbeta primers together with 13 Jbeta primers. Here immunoSEQ multiplex PCR was the method, and the copy in TCRdb shows in-frame clones only, minus some. This repertoire shows about 190,000 clones, more than 65% found once; its top ten account for less than 4%. The sequencing sample was made of PBMCs. The receptors were gathered from a woman aged 30 to 39 in good health and CMV-seropositive.

This chain uses TRBV7-2 with TRBJ2-7; D may be TRBD2 (6 bases). Germline loops: CDR1 SGHTA, CDR2 FQGNSA. This CDR3 is built from 14 residues. V was clipped by 5 bases and J by 2 bases, with 13 bases between them. In DNA form, the CDR3 reads TGTGCCAGCAGCAGCCAGGGAGGTCCCTACGAGCAGTACTTC. It translates to CASSSQGGPYEQYF.

J is TRBJ2-4 and V is TRBV10-1; D call uncertain. CDR3 length equals 13 residues. Germline V gene sequence: CDR1 WNHNN, CDR2 SYGVQD (reference sequence). V lost 10 bases and J lost 4, with 14 bases in between. The CDR3 DNA sequence: TGCGCCACCTATCTCAGGTTTAAAAACATTCAGTACTTC. Its protein product is CATYLRFKNIQYF.

J is TRBJ1-1 and V is TRBV5-4, with 8 positions matching TRBD1. CDR3 length: 14 residues. Unmatched junction bases numbered 7, after V lost 4 bases and J lost 5 bases. CDR1 SGHNT and CDR2 YYREEE come from the germline V gene (reference sequence). This chain's CDR3 is CASSTQDRETEAFF. In DNA, the CDR3 is TGTGCCAGCAGCACCCAGGACAGGGAAACTGAAGCTTTCTTT.

The chain is built from TRBV6-5 and TRBJ2-4; 9 positions match TRBD1. Trimming at V came to 6 bases and at J to 4 bases, leaving 7 bases not matched to a gene. Germline lookup yields CDR1 MNHEY and CDR2 SVGAGI. The CDR3 runs to 15 residues. As DNA, the CDR3 is TGTGCCAGCAGCTCCCCGGGACAGGGTAAAAACATTCAGTACTTC. Protein product: CASSSPGQGKNIQYF.

The rearrangement links TRBV28 to TRBJ1-1; possibly TRBD1 for D (6 bases). The CDR3 extends over 14 amino acids. The germline CDR1 and CDR2 sequences are MDHEN and SYDVKM. Trimming took 6 bases from V and 0 from J, leaving 11 bases between them. This CDR3 reads CASSRTEMNTEAFF. Here the CDR3 DNA reads TGTGCCAGCAGCCGGACAGAAATGAACACTGAAGCTTTCTTT.

This chain links TRBV10-1 with TRBJ1-1, with 9 bases matching TRBD1. V dropped 4 bases and J dropped 1; count of bases not matched to a gene: 10. The CDR3 runs 17 residues. CDR1 is WNHNN, CDR2 SYGVQD, per germline (reference sequence). The CDR3 nucleotides are TGCGCCAGCAGTGGAGTCCGGGACAGGGACGCGAACACTGAAGCTTTCTTT. Protein product: CASSGVRDRDANTEAFF.

The table lists this clone with a few counts. For the CDR3, the DNA is TGTGCCAGCAGTTTAAAATCAGCGGGATCCGGCTACACCTTC. It codes for CASSLKSAGSGYTF. The chain carries TRBV27 and TRBJ1-2; D ambiguous. The CDR3 extends over 14 amino acids. Germline V gene lookup returns CDR1 MNHEY and CDR2 SMNVEV (reference sequence). Trimming removed 2 bases at V and 8 bases at J, with 15 bases between.

The rearrangement joins TRBV7-9 to TRBJ2-2; 7 bases are shared with TRBD1. This CDR3 has 16 residues. J lost 4 bases, V lost 4 bases, and 9 bases had no gene match. CDR1 SEHNR and CDR2 FQNEAQ come from the germline V gene (reference sequence). The CDR3 here is CASSSYATGTTGELFF. In DNA, the CDR3 is TGTGCCAGCAGCTCGTACGCGACAGGGACCACCGGGGAGCTGTTTTTT. Based on the CDR3 plus reference TRBV7-9 and TRBJ2-2, the full variable domain is DTGVSQNPRHKITKRGQNVTFRCDPISEHNRLYWYRQTLGQGPEFLTYFQNEAQLEKSRLLSDRFSAERPKGSFSTLEIQRTEQGDSAMYLCASSSYATGTTGELFFGEGSRLTVL.

As to this clone: A read error may produce the germline difference seen at one junction end. The V and J genes are TRBV7-9 and TRBJ1-1; 8 nucleotides match TRBD1. Germline V gene data show CDR1 as SEHNR and CDR2 as FQNEAQ (reference sequence). The CDR3 is 17 amino acids. Here the CDR3 reads CSSSLDLTRTGRTEAFF. As DNA, the CDR3 is TGTTCCAGCAGCCTCGATCTCACTAGGACAGGGCGCACTGAAGCTTTCTTT. Combining the CDR3 with reference TRBV7-9 and TRBJ1-1 gives the whole variable domain DTGVSQNPRHKITKRGQNVTFRCDPISEHNRLYWYRQTLGQGPEFLTYFQNEAQLEKSRLLSDRFSAERPKGSFSTLEIQRTEQGDSAMYLCSSSLDLTRTGRTEAFFGQGTRLTVV.

V gene TRBV4-1 combines with J gene TRBJ2-7, with D perhaps matching TRBD2 (5 bases). Germline CDR1 MGHRA, CDR2 YSYEKL. The CDR3 consists of 17 residues. The V end was cut by 1 base, the J end by 0 bases, with 16 bases between. CDR3: CASSQGGGLITSYEQYF. The CDR3 DNA follows: TGCGCCAGCAGCCAAGGTGGAGGACTGATAACCTCCTACGAGCAGTACTTC.

The rearrangement joins TRBV29-1 to TRBJ1-3; D perhaps matches TRBD1 (5 bases). This CDR3 has 14 residues. Germline V gene data show CDR1 as SQVTM and CDR2 as ANQGSEA. The CDR3 loop reads CSATSRVGGNTIYF. Written as DNA, the CDR3 is TGCAGTGCTACGTCCAGGGTGGGAGGAAACACCATATATTTT.

This chain links TRBV9 with TRBJ2-2; 9 bases agree with TRBD2. V was clipped by 2 bases and J by 3 bases; unmatched bases: 8. The CDR3 sequence is 17 residues long. Germline loops: CDR1 SGDLS, CDR2 YYNGEE. CDR3 nucleotides: TGTGCCAGCAGCGTGGGCGGGAGGGCCAAATACACCGGGGAGCTGTTTTTT. It specifies CASSVGGRAKYTGELFF. The variable domain in full, completed from reference TRBV9 and TRBJ2-2, reads DSGVTQTPKHLITATGQRVTLRCSPRSGDLSVYWYQQSLDQGLQFLIQYYNGEERAKGNILERFSAQQFPDLHSELNLSSLELGDSALYFCASSVGGRAKYTGELFFGEGSRLTVL.

This sequence joins TRBV7-2 and TRBJ1-2; D call uncertain. Germline values: CDR1 SGHTA, CDR2 FQGNSA. The CDR3 runs 16 residues. V was clipped by 0 bases and J by 1 base, with 12 bases between them. CDR3 loop: CASSLALRQHNYGYTF. In DNA form, the CDR3 reads TGTGCCAGCAGCTTAGCGCTCCGACAACATAACTATGGCTACACCTTC.

The CDR3 bases are TGTGCCAGCATGAGTGACACCAATAATTCACCCCTCCACTTT. Translation gives CASMSDTNNSPLHF. The chain links TRBV6-1 to TRBJ1-6; D is undetermined. Germline CDR1 and CDR2: MNHNS and SASEGT. The V gene lost 7 bases and the J gene lost 5 bases, with 12 bases spanning the gap. The CDR3 covers 14 residues.

The rearrangement joins TRBV7-2 to TRBJ1-4; 10 nucleotides align to TRBD1. The junction had 7 bases not matched to a gene; V was cut back by 5 bases and J by 7 bases. Germline V gene data show CDR1 as SGHTA and CDR2 as FQGNSA. CDR3 length equals 15 residues. The CDR3 coding sequence is TGTGCCAGCAGCCCAGAGGGACAGGGGATTGAAAAACTGTTTTTT. This encodes CASSPEGQGIEKLFF. The full variable domain, in which reference TRBV7-2 and TRBJ1-4 provide the parts outside the CDR3, is GAGVSQSPSNKVTEKGKDVELRCDPISGHTALYWYRQSLGQGLEFLIYFQGNSAPDKSGLPSDRFSAERTGGSVSTLTIQRTQQEDSAVYLCASSPEGQGIEKLFFGSGTQLSVL.

This CDR3 is CASSYSITGNTEAFF. The CDR3 DNA is TGTGCCAGCAGTTACTCGATTACCGGGAACACTGAAGCTTTCTTT. This chain uses TRBV6-5 with TRBJ1-1; D uncertain. Germline assignment: CDR1 MNHEY and CDR2 SVGAGI. This CDR3 spans 15 amino acids. The V end lost 0 bases, the J end lost 1 base, and 9 bases lay between the germline ends.

This clone turned up a few times. The gene calls are TRBV19 and TRBJ2-7; D perhaps matches TRBD2 (5 bases). The CDR3 contains 13 residues. CDR1 LNHDA and CDR2 SQIVND come from the germline V gene (reference sequence). The V end lost 5 bases, the J end lost 3 bases, and 11 bases lay between the germline ends. The CDR3 DNA reads TGTGCCAGTAGTTCGTGGACTGGCTACGAGCAGTACTTC. Protein product: CASSSWTGYEQYF.

The rearrangement uses TRBV2 and TRBJ2-5; D gene ambiguous. Germline V gene data show CDR1 as SNHLY and CDR2 as FYNNEI. This CDR3 has 12 amino acids. The V end lost 8 bases, the J end lost 2 bases, and 9 bases lay between the germline ends. The CDR3 region has the DNA TGTGCCAGCGAACATCCTCAAGAGACCCAGTACTTC. Residues: CASEHPQETQYF. The whole variable domain, remainder taken from reference TRBV2 and TRBJ2-5, is EPEVTQTPSHQVTQMGQEVILRCVPISNHLYFYWYRQILGQKVEFLVSFYNNEISEKSEIFDDQFSVERPDGSNFTLKIRSTKLEDSAMYFCASEHPQETQYFGPGTRLLVL.

The chain couples TRBV6-1 to TRBJ2-1; TRBD2 agrees at 8 bases. Germline CDR1 reads MNHNS; CDR2 reads SASEGT. This CDR3 spans 18 amino acids. After removal of 3 bases from V and 5 bases from J, the junction contained 15 bases not matched to a gene. The CDR3, as DNA: TGTGCCAGCAGTGACACCAACCGCGGCCAGCGGGAGAACAATGAGCAGTTCTTC. This translates into CASSDTNRGQRENNEQFF.

V gene TRBV5-1 combines with J gene TRBJ2-7, with TRBD1 as a possible D gene (5 bases). CDR1 is SGHRS and CDR2 is YFSETQ in the germline V gene. CDR3 length equals 13 residues. The V and J ends lost 1 base and 1 base respectively, with 6 bases between them. CDR3 protein: CASSLQGSYEQYF. The DNA of the CDR3 is TGCGCCAGCAGCTTGCAGGGATCCTACGAGCAGTACTTC.

V usage is TRBV5-4 and J usage is TRBJ2-7; the D gene is possibly TRBD2 (5 bases). Trimming stripped 2 bases from V and 4 bases from J, with 13 bases between. The CDR3 totals 14 residues. Germline values: CDR1 SGHNT, CDR2 YYREEE (reference sequence). In DNA, the CDR3 is TGTGCCAGCAGCTTATCGGGGATCAAATACGAGCAGTACTTC. Encoded protein: CASSLSGIKYEQYF.

In DNA form, the CDR3 reads TGTGCCAGTAATACAGGTGACTACAATGAGCAGTTCTTC. Protein product: CASNTGDYNEQFF. This chain connects TRBV19 to TRBJ2-1, with TRBD1 as a possible D gene (5 bases). Trimming cost V 7 bases and J 3 bases, with 10 bases left between them. This CDR3 contains 13 residues. Germline loops: CDR1 LNHDA, CDR2 SQIVND (reference sequence).

Here the CDR3 reads CASSFDSSYGYTF. Written as DNA, the CDR3 is TGTGCCAGCAGCTTCGACTCCTCCTATGGCTACACCTTC. The J gene is TRBJ1-2, the V gene TRBV7-9, with D uncertain. The CDR3 is made up of 13 amino acids. V shed 3 bases and J shed 4 bases, with 9 bases lying between them. Germline CDR1 reads SEHNR; CDR2 reads FQNEAQ (reference sequence).

This clone has only a few counts. The V and J genes are TRBV28 and TRBJ2-5, with a weak D call TRBD2 (6 bases). CDR3 length equals 14 residues. The germline V and J ends were trimmed by 6 bases and 2 bases, with 13 bases remaining between them. Germline assignment: CDR1 MDHEN and CDR2 SYDVKM. CDR3 protein: CASRVPGRQETQYF. The DNA for the CDR3 is TGTGCCAGCAGGGTCCCCGGGAGACAAGAGACCCAGTACTTC.

This clone has only a few counts. The chain couples TRBV5-6 to TRBJ2-1; 8 bases map to TRBD1. V was clipped by 4 bases and J by 8 bases; unmatched bases: 11. Germline CDR1 reads SGHDT; CDR2 reads YYEEEE. This CDR3 contains 15 residues. The CDR3 DNA reads as TGTGCCAGCAGCCTCGGACAGGGTGCCCGGGATGAGCAGTTCTTC. Amino acids: CASSLGQGARDEQFF.

The CDR3 DNA reads as TGTGCCAGCAGTAGCCGGGACAGGGGGCTAAGCTACACCTTC. Translation: CASSSRDRGLSYTF. This sequence joins TRBV6-1 and TRBJ1-2; TRBD1 aligns across 12 bases. From germline, CDR1 is MNHNS and CDR2 SASEGT. This CDR3 spans 14 amino acids. V was pared by 5 bases and J by 9 bases, with 7 bases of the junction left unmatched.

The V call is TRBV28, the J call TRBJ2-7; D perhaps matches TRBD1 (5 bases). With 3 bases removed from V and 6 bases from J, the gap between germline ends came to 12 bases. The CDR3 length is 13 residues. Looked up from germline, CDR1 is MDHEN and CDR2 is SYDVKM. Here the CDR3 DNA reads TGTGCCAGCAGTTTCCGCGGACAAACCGAGCAGTACTTC. Its protein product is CASSFRGQTEQYF.

As concerns this clone: Other DNA sequences in this specimen translate into the identical CDR3. The chain combines TRBV19 with TRBJ1-1; D perhaps matches TRBD1 (6 bases). The CDR3 extends over 13 amino acids. Germline loops: CDR1 LNHDA, CDR2 SQIVND (reference sequence). The ends were cut back, 3 bases at V and 1 base at J, with 6 bases in the middle. DNA for the CDR3: TGTGCCAGTAGTATGACAGGGAACACTGAAGCTTTCTTT. Translation: CASSMTGNTEAFF.

The chain joins TRBV29-1 to TRBJ1-2; D unclear. The CDR3 sequence is 12 residues long. The germline V gene encodes CDR1 SQVTM and CDR2 ANQGSEA. The CDR3, as DNA: TGCGCCCATCGAAGGGAGAACTATGGCTACACCTTC. The encoded protein is CAHRRENYGYTF.